This T cell receptor (beta chain) was sequenced in a study of blood T cell repertoires in COVID-19. Study-wide background: In Cohort 3, a recovered donor had either two negative PCRs, clearance, or symptom resolution. Sample material is recorded as cDNA or gDNA derived from T cells, B-cell-depleted T cells, or PBMCs.

Original processing notes: Amplified reference gene primers provided the basis for estimating nucleated cell counts. Clones were sequenced by immunoSEQ multiplex PCR, and TCRdb holds only the in-frame ones, with some missing. For V, J and clone size, that table is used; D and trimming come from the DNA. The sample lists around 140,000 clones, about 80% occurring once. Clinical histories supplied by participants themselves formed the basis of cohort assignment. Sequencing was carried out using PBMCs or T cells enriched from blood (not recorded which). The origin of this receptor is a middle-aged man in a cohort exposed to, infected with or recovered from COVID-19 (not recorded which).

CDR3 nucleotide sequence: TGTGCCAGTAGTATAGATCGGGGGGACCGGCAACTAAATACGCAGTATTTT. Its translation: CASSIDRGDRQLNTQYF. This chain connects TRBV19 to TRBJ2-3; 7 bases map to TRBD2. CDR1 is LNHDA and CDR2 is SQIVND in the germline V gene (reference sequence). V dropped 0 bases and J dropped 7; count of bases not matched to a gene: 13. The CDR3 runs 17 residues.